These T cell receptor beta chains were read from a single sample in a study of blood T cell repertoires in COVID-19. Repertoires were generated with immunoSEQ multiplex PCR, while TCRdb's copy carries only in-frame clones and drops some. The sample contains 180,000 or so clones, roughly nine tenths of which appear only once. Input material: PBMCs or T cells enriched from blood (not recorded which). The origin of the receptors is a human donor with acute COVID-19. The donor label of this sample is uncertain. Each CDR3 is given with its conserved first and last residue. A D gene is named only where the DNA matches it firmly. Clone size is given for some rows only: seen once, a few or many times, or a class if the clone is expanded.

V	J	length	D	size	CDR3	DNA
TRBV5-1	TRBJ2-5	14	NA	NA	CASSSGQASGTQYF	TGCGCCAGCAGCTCGGGACAAGCGTCCGGGACCCAGTACTTC
TRBV3-1/TRBV3-2	TRBJ2-1	20	TRBD2	NA	CASSLETLLAGGPDYNEQFF	TGTGCCAGCAGCCTAGAAACCCTGCTAGCGGGGGGGCCGGACTACAATGAGCAGTTCTTC
TRBV5-1	TRBJ2-7	14	NA	NA	CASSLGVISYEQYF	TGCGCCAGCAGCTTAGGGGTCATCTCCTACGAGCAGTACTTC
TRBV7-3	TRBJ1-1	13	TRBD1	NA	CASSLTGFTEAFF	TGTGCCAGCAGCTTGACAGGGTTTACTGAAGCTTTCTTT
TRBV6-5	TRBJ1-1	14	NA	NA	CASSYLQGPSGAFF	TGTGCCAGCAGTTACTTACAGGGACCTAGTGGAGCTTTCTTT
TRBV28	TRBJ1-5	17	NA	NA	CASSLYGKRYSNQPQHF	TGTGCCAGCAGTTTATATGGCAAGCGATATAGCAATCAGCCCCAGCATTTT
TRBV5-6	TRBJ1-2	16	NA	once	CASSPTGREGDYGYTF	TGTGCCAGCAGCCCCACAGGGAGAGAAGGAGACTATGGCTACACCTTC
TRBV30	TRBJ2-3	15	TRBD2	once	CAWSGRGGPGDTQYF	TGTGCCTGGAGTGGCCGCGGGGGGCCAGGGGATACGCAGTATTTT
TRBV7-2	TRBJ1-3	14	NA	NA	CASSYDNSGNTIYF	TGTGCCAGCAGCTACGACAACTCTGGAAACACCATATATTTT
TRBV24-1	TRBJ1-1	11	NA	NA	CATSDAFEAFF	TGTGCCACCAGTGATGCGTTTGAAGCTTTCTTT
TRBV29-1	TRBJ2-7	14	TRBD1	NA	CSVEGVTGVHGQYF	TGCAGCGTTGAAGGGGTGACAGGGGTTCATGGGCAGTACTTC
TRBV10-3	TRBJ2-1	16	NA	NA	CATDPTGGSSYNEQFF	TGTGCCACCGACCCCACCGGGGGAAGCTCCTACAATGAGCAGTTCTTC
TRBV18	TRBJ1-2	12	NA	NA	CASSQGEGGYTF	TGTGCCAGCTCACAGGGGGAGGGCGGCTACACCTTC
TRBV2	TRBJ2-7	12	NA	NA	CASSVDRREQYF	TGTGCCAGCAGTGTGGACAGACGCGAGCAGTACTTC
TRBV2	TRBJ1-1	14	NA	NA	CASRITQGNTEAFF	TGTGCCAGCAGGATAACACAGGGGAACACTGAAGCTTTCTTT
TRBV9	TRBJ2-3	15	NA	NA	CASSVGEFRTDTQYF	TGTGCCAGCAGCGTAGGAGAATTTCGAACAGATACGCAGTATTTT
TRBV7-9	TRBJ2-7	13	TRBD1	NA	CASSPNTGGEQYF	TGTGCCAGCAGCCCGAACACAGGGGGCGAGCAGTACTTC
TRBV7-9	TRBJ1-5	14	NA	NA	CASSLTGSNQPQHF	TGTGCCAGCAGCTTGACAGGAAGCAATCAGCCCCAGCATTTT
TRBV30	TRBJ1-3	13	NA	NA	CAWGRDSGNTIYF	TGTGCCTGGGGACGGGACTCTGGAAACACCATATATTTT
TRBV30	TRBJ2-7	17	NA	NA	CAWSTLVRSGISYEQYF	TGTGCCTGGAGTACCTTAGTACGTTCAGGGATTTCCTACGAGCAGTACTTC
TRBV12-5	TRBJ1-3	17	TRBD1	NA	CASGSSPRQGPRNTIYF	TGTGCTAGTGGTTCGTCTCCTAGACAGGGCCCAAGAAACACCATATATTTT
TRBV4-1	TRBJ2-7	17	TRBD1	NA	CASSQVSGTGGSYEQYF	TGCGCCAGCAGCCAAGTTTCGGGGACAGGGGGTTCCTACGAGCAGTACTTC
TRBV21-1	TRBJ1-4	13	NA	NA	CAIEEGANEKLFF	TGTGCCATCGAGGAGGGAGCTAATGAAAAACTGTTTTTT
TRBV5-1	TRBJ2-3	14	TRBD2	NA	CASSLGTSLDTQYF	TGCGCCAGCAGCTTGGGGACTAGCCTAGATACGCAGTATTTT
TRBV7-9	TRBJ1-1	15	NA	NA	CASSPREAAGGEAFF	TGTGCCAGCAGCCCGCGGGAGGCGGCGGGGGGGGAAGCTTTCTTT